A selection of T cell receptor beta chains follows, all from one sample in a study of Ad26.COV2.S vaccination and SARS-CoV-2 variants. The method was immunoSEQ multiplex PCR; TCRdb's version includes in-frame clones alone and lacks a portion of them. The data contain about 330,000 clones, 85% to 90% of them seen just once; the ten biggest clones take up 4.5% to 5.5%. The sample consisted of peripheral blood, taken in a trial of Ad26.COV2.S vaccine versus placebo. These receptors were collected from a person between 18 and 65 years old who received the Ad26.COV2.S COVID-19 vaccine or a placebo. CDR3s include the opening cysteine and the closing phenylalanine or tryptophan. The order of the fields is J gene, D gene, V gene, clone size, CDR3 protein, CDR3 DNA. The D gene is left open where the match is weak. Not all rows give a size; the values are once, few, many and, for expanded clones, a class.

J gene: TRBJ1-2
D gene: -
V gene: TRBV12-3/TRBV12-4
clone size: -
CDR3 protein: CASSPGVGYGYTF
CDR3 DNA: TGTGCCAGCAGTCCAGGGGTGGGCTATGGCTACACCTTC

J gene: TRBJ1-5
D gene: -
V gene: TRBV6-1
clone size: -
CDR3 protein: CASSELPGLGSNQPQHF
CDR3 DNA: TGTGCCAGCAGCGAACTACCGGGCCTGGGCAGCAATCAGCCCCAGCATTTT

J gene: TRBJ1-1
D gene: TRBD1
V gene: TRBV19
clone size: -
CDR3 protein: CASQDLLGGEMEAFF
CDR3 DNA: TGTGCCAGTCAGGACCTATTAGGGGGCGAGATGGAAGCTTTCTTT

J gene: TRBJ2-5
D gene: -
V gene: TRBV20-1
clone size: -
CDR3 protein: CSALKRATQYF
CDR3 DNA: TGCAGTGCCCTCAAACGGGCGACCCAGTACTTC

J gene: TRBJ1-6
D gene: -
V gene: TRBV7-9
clone size: -
CDR3 protein: CASSLVRGGNSPLHF
CDR3 DNA: TGTGCCAGCAGCTTAGTGCGAGGAGGCAATTCACCCCTCCACTTT

J gene: TRBJ1-1
D gene: TRBD1
V gene: TRBV6-4
clone size: -
CDR3 protein: CASSASGQANTEAFF
CDR3 DNA: TGTGCCAGCAGTGCCTCAGGACAGGCGAACACTGAAGCTTTCTTT

J gene: TRBJ1-1
D gene: -
V gene: TRBV27
clone size: -
CDR3 protein: CASSFTGTEAFF
CDR3 DNA: TGTGCCAGCAGTTTCACCGGAACTGAAGCTTTCTTT

J gene: TRBJ2-1
D gene: -
V gene: TRBV13
clone size: -
CDR3 protein: CASSFWANEQFF
CDR3 DNA: TGTGCCAGCAGCTTTTGGGCGAATGAGCAGTTCTTC

J gene: TRBJ1-6
D gene: -
V gene: TRBV9
clone size: -
CDR3 protein: CASSPEPETENSPLHF
CDR3 DNA: TGTGCCAGCAGCCCAGAGCCCGAGACAGAAAATTCACCCCTCCACTTT

J gene: TRBJ2-1
D gene: -
V gene: TRBV28
clone size: -
CDR3 protein: CASSSPSGIGGTFSYNEQFF
CDR3 DNA: TGTGCCAGCAGTTCCCCCTCGGGCATTGGGGGAACCTTTTCCTACAATGAGCAGTTCTTC

J gene: TRBJ1-2
D gene: -
V gene: TRBV19
clone size: -
CDR3 protein: CATLLGSNYGYTF
CDR3 DNA: TGTGCCACCCTTCTTGGCAGTAACTATGGCTACACCTTC

J gene: TRBJ1-2
D gene: -
V gene: TRBV5-4
clone size: -
CDR3 protein: CASSSRGPPGGYTF
CDR3 DNA: TGTGCCAGCAGCTCAAGGGGCCCGCCGGGGGGCTACACCTTC

J gene: TRBJ2-7
D gene: TRBD1
V gene: TRBV27
clone size: -
CDR3 protein: CASSPGTGYEQYF
CDR3 DNA: TGTGCCAGCAGTCCAGGGACAGGCTACGAGCAGTACTTC

J gene: TRBJ1-1
D gene: -
V gene: TRBV3-1/TRBV3-2
clone size: -
CDR3 protein: CASSQGPLNTEAFF
CDR3 DNA: TGTGCCAGCAGCCAGGGACCCCTGAACACTGAAGCTTTCTTT

J gene: TRBJ1-2
D gene: -
V gene: TRBV7-2
clone size: -
CDR3 protein: CASSQTGWAGYTF
CDR3 DNA: TGTGCCAGCAGCCAAACAGGTTGGGCTGGCTACACCTTC

J gene: TRBJ2-3
D gene: TRBD2
V gene: TRBV30
clone size: -
CDR3 protein: CARGGVSGRGRDTQYF
CDR3 DNA: TGTGCCCGTGGAGGAGTGAGCGGGAGGGGCCGAGATACGCAGTATTTT

J gene: TRBJ2-2
D gene: -
V gene: TRBV28
clone size: -
CDR3 protein: CASSQPITGTGELFF
CDR3 DNA: TGTGCCAGCTCGCAACCAATTACGGGGACCGGGGAGCTGTTTTTT

J gene: TRBJ2-1
D gene: TRBD2
V gene: TRBV13
clone size: -
CDR3 protein: CASSSWTSGGASEGEQFF
CDR3 DNA: TGTGCCAGCAGCTCATGGACTAGCGGGGGGGCCTCGGAGGGTGAGCAGTTCTTC

J gene: TRBJ1-1
D gene: -
V gene: TRBV15
clone size: -
CDR3 protein: CATSGERGLGTEAFF
CDR3 DNA: TGTGCCACCAGCGGAGAGCGGGGTCTTGGGACTGAAGCTTTCTTT

J gene: TRBJ2-1
D gene: -
V gene: TRBV4-3
clone size: -
CDR3 protein: CASSQDPRDQRGEQFF
CDR3 DNA: TGCGCCAGCAGCCAAGATCCCCGGGATCAACGGGGTGAGCAGTTCTTC

J gene: TRBJ1-1
D gene: TRBD1
V gene: TRBV5-8
clone size: -
CDR3 protein: CASSSTGTASTEAFF
CDR3 DNA: TGTGCCAGCAGCTCTACCGGGACAGCGAGCACTGAAGCTTTCTTT

J gene: TRBJ2-3
D gene: -
V gene: TRBV7-2
clone size: -
CDR3 protein: CASRKGAATSTDTQYF
CDR3 DNA: TGTGCCAGCAGAAAAGGGGCGGCCACCAGCACAGATACGCAGTATTTT

J gene: TRBJ1-1
D gene: -
V gene: TRBV27
clone size: -
CDR3 protein: CASSLEGRNTEAFF
CDR3 DNA: TGTGCCAGCAGTCTCGAGGGAAGGAACACTGAAGCTTTCTTT

J gene: TRBJ1-2
D gene: -
V gene: TRBV10-3
clone size: few
CDR3 protein: CATSKPGPLVVSSGYTF
CDR3 DNA: TGTGCCACCAGTAAACCAGGGCCTCTGGTCGTTAGCAGTGGCTACACCTTC

J gene: TRBJ2-7
D gene: -
V gene: TRBV6-6
clone size: -
CDR3 protein: CASFGGTNYYEQYF
CDR3 DNA: TGTGCCAGCTTCGGCGGAACGAACTACTACGAGCAGTACTTC

J gene: TRBJ2-3
D gene: -
V gene: TRBV5-1
clone size: -
CDR3 protein: CASSLVAFTDTQYF
CDR3 DNA: TGCGCCAGCAGCTTGGTCGCCTTCACAGATACGCAGTATTTT

J gene: TRBJ2-3
D gene: -
V gene: TRBV7-8
clone size: -
CDR3 protein: CASSPRESDTQYF
CDR3 DNA: TGTGCCAGCAGCCCTAGGGAGAGTGATACGCAGTATTTT

J gene: TRBJ2-3
D gene: -
V gene: TRBV5-1
clone size: -
CDR3 protein: CASSPPGASTDTQYF
CDR3 DNA: TGCGCCAGCAGCCCCCCAGGTGCTAGCACAGATACGCAGTATTTT

J gene: TRBJ2-3
D gene: -
V gene: TRBV29-1
clone size: -
CDR3 protein: CNVLAPYTDTQYF
CDR3 DNA: TGCAACGTCCTAGCGCCTTACACAGATACGCAGTATTTT

J gene: TRBJ2-3
D gene: -
V gene: TRBV11-3
clone size: -
CDR3 protein: CASGDGSTDTQYF
CDR3 DNA: TGTGCCTCCGGGGACGGGAGCACAGATACGCAGTATTTT

J gene: TRBJ1-5
D gene: -
V gene: TRBV5-5
clone size: once
CDR3 protein: CASRARPGNQPQHF
CDR3 DNA: TGTGCCAGCAGGGCCCGTCCGGGGAATCAGCCCCAGCATTTT

J gene: TRBJ1-1
D gene: -
V gene: TRBV4-1
clone size: -
CDR3 protein: CASSQDQVVNTEAFF
CDR3 DNA: TGCGCCAGCAGCCAAGATCAAGTAGTGAACACTGAAGCTTTCTTT

J gene: TRBJ1-5
D gene: TRBD1
V gene: TRBV9
clone size: -
CDR3 protein: CASSLTGGREPQHF
CDR3 DNA: TGTGCCAGCAGCCTGACAGGGGGCAGGGAGCCCCAGCATTTT

J gene: TRBJ2-1
D gene: TRBD2
V gene: TRBV11-3
clone size: -
CDR3 protein: CASSSDPTSGRGYNEQFF
CDR3 DNA: TGTGCCAGCAGCTCCGATCCGACTAGCGGGAGAGGTTACAATGAGCAGTTCTTC